A single sample is the source of the 32 T cell receptor beta chains below, sequenced in a study of T cells in Graves' hyperthyroidism and ophthalmopathy. There were TCR beta CDR3 regions amplified from RNA transcripts. First-round RT-PCR of the TCR CDR3 relied on the HTBI primer set. MiXCR, applied by TCRdb to the multiplex PCR reads, yields one record per CDR3 protein. The table lists fewer than 350,000 distinct CDR3 sequences, less than 20% of them singletons. The sample consisted of blood. All receptors come from a middle-aged man with Graves' ophthalmopathy.

The rearrangement uses TRBV24-1 and TRBJ2-1, with 7 bases aligning to TRBD2. CDR3 size: 18 residues. Germline V lookup: CDR1 KGHDR, CDR2 SFDVKD. Germline trimming cut 5 bases from V and 7 bases from J; bases unmatched to any gene: 19. The CDR3 reads CATSASGRVQVRGNEQFF. DNA of the CDR3: TGTGCCACCAGTGCCTCTGGGAGGGTACAGGTACGGGGGAATGAGCAGTTCTTC.

This chain links TRBV27 with TRBJ1-6; the match to TRBD1 covers 9 bases. J was trimmed by 4 bases and V by 5 bases; bases with no gene match: 6. The CDR3 runs to 16 residues. CDR1 MNHEY and CDR2 SMNVEV come from the germline V gene (reference sequence). The chain's CDR3 is CASSTGTGPYNSPLHF. CDR3 nucleotides: TGTGCCAGCAGTACCGGGACAGGGCCTTATAATTCACCCCTCCACTTT.

Many counts were recorded for this clonotype. The chain joins TRBV12-3 or TRBV12-4 to TRBJ2-3; TRBD2 matches at 9 bases. Losses at the gene ends were 4 bases for V and 3 bases for J; bases not matched to a gene: 5. This CDR3 has 15 residues. CDR3 sequence reads: CASSSTTSGTDTQYF. DNA of the CDR3: TGTGCCAGCAGTTCAACGACTAGCGGTACAGATACGCAGTATTTT.

In its sample, this clonotype was seen a few times. The rearrangement uses TRBV19 and TRBJ2-7, with D perhaps TRBD1 or TRBD2 (5 bases each). Germline V gene data show CDR1 as LNHDA and CDR2 as SQIVND (reference sequence). The CDR3 has 13 amino acids. V gave up 10 bases and J gave up 0 bases, with 13 bases separating them. CDR3 sequence reads: CATSGTISYEQYF. CDR3 DNA: TGTGCCACCTCCGGGACCATCTCCTACGAGCAGTACTTC.

This clonotype has at least ten counts. The rearrangement links TRBV20-1 to TRBJ2-3; 10 bases align to TRBD2. Germline assignment: CDR1 DFQATT and CDR2 SNEGSKA (reference sequence). With V trimmed by 6 bases and J by 3 bases, 6 bases remained unmatched. This CDR3 is built from 14 residues. DNA for the CDR3: TGCAGTGCCCGCGCTAGCGGGAGAACAGATACGCAGTATTTT. Translated: CSARASGRTDTQYF.

This clonotype was detected only a few times. The chain combines TRBV28 with TRBJ2-1, with D possibly being TRBD1 (7 bases). The germline gives CDR1 MDHEN, CDR2 SYDVKM. V lost 6 bases and J lost 5, with 17 bases in between. The length of the CDR3 is 15 residues. CDR3 coding DNA: TGTGCCAGCAGCCCAGGGGGGACAACCAACAATGAGCAGTTCTTC. Protein sequence: CASSPGGTTNNEQFF.

This clonotype turned up a few times. V is TRBV5-1 and J is TRBJ2-1, with TRBD1 matching over 7 bases. This CDR3 has 15 amino acids. After removal of 1 base from V and 4 bases from J, the junction contained 5 bases not matched to a gene. Per the germline V gene, CDR1 is SGHRS and CDR2 is YFSETQ. CDR3 protein: CASSLRGQVYNEQFF. The CDR3 coding sequence is TGCGCCAGCAGCTTGAGAGGACAGGTTTACAATGAGCAGTTCTTC.

This clonotype was seen ten or more times. The chain is built from TRBV7-8 and TRBJ2-7; 9 bases match TRBD1. Trimming at V came to 7 bases and at J to 2 bases, leaving 12 bases not matched to a gene. Germline CDR1 is SGHVS and CDR2 is FQNEAQ. This CDR3 is 16 amino acids long. As DNA, the CDR3 is TGTGCCAGCACTCCCTGGGGGGGGACAGGGCCCTACGAGCAGTACTTC. Protein sequence: CASTPWGGTGPYEQYF.

This clonotype has a handful of counts. This rearrangement joins TRBV28 to TRBJ1-3; D may be TRBD1 (5 bases). V was pared by 7 bases and J by 4 bases, with 17 bases between. The CDR3 loop spans 15 amino acids. Germline values: CDR1 MDHEN, CDR2 SYDVKM. The DNA for the CDR3 is TGTGCCAGCACCCCGGCGGGGGGTTCCGGAAACACCATATATTTT. Translating it yields CASTPAGGSGNTIYF.

This clonotype was detected many times. This rearrangement joins TRBV7-2 to TRBJ2-1; TRBD2 aligns across 11 bases. This CDR3 is built from 17 residues. V shed 4 bases, J shed 5 bases, and the junction held 10 bases outside the gene matches. Germline lookup yields CDR1 SGHTA and CDR2 FQGNSA. CDR3 loop: CASSSGALAGAHNEQFF. The CDR3 region has the DNA TGTGCCAGCAGCTCAGGTGCACTAGCGGGAGCCCACAATGAGCAGTTCTTC.

This clonotype has at least ten counts. The chain couples TRBV30 to TRBJ2-1; a weak D match, TRBD1 (5 bases). The CDR3 has 11 amino acids. Germline V gene lookup returns CDR1 GTSNPN and CDR2 SVGIG (reference sequence). The V gene lost 5 bases and the J gene lost 6 bases, with 8 bases spanning the gap. Here the CDR3 DNA reads TGTGCCTGGGGAAGGGGCAATGAGCAGTTCTTC. Protein sequence: CAWGRGNEQFF. The full variable domain, with the rest looked up from reference TRBV30 and TRBJ2-1, is SQTIHQWPATLVQPVGSPLSLECTVEGTSNPNLYWYRQAAGRGLQLLFYSVGIGQISSEVPQNLSASRPQDRQFILSSKKLLLSDSGFYLCAWGRGNEQFFGPGTRLTVL.

The V gene is TRBV5-4, the J gene TRBJ2-3; 8 nucleotides agree with TRBD2. After removal of 2 bases from V and 7 bases from J, the junction contained 9 bases not matched to a gene. The CDR3 contains 15 residues. CDR1 and CDR2 (germline): SGHNT, YYREEE (reference sequence). In DNA, the CDR3 is TGTGCCAGCAGCTTAGGTCGGACTAGCAGGAATACGCAGTATTTT. Residues: CASSLGRTSRNTQYF.

The chain recombines TRBV27 with TRBJ1-1; no clear D gene. Germline values: CDR1 MNHEY, CDR2 SMNVEV (reference sequence). CDR3 length: 14 amino acids. With 5 bases removed from V and 0 bases from J, the gap between germline ends came to 10 bases. The DNA for the CDR3 is TGTGCCAGCAGTGTCCGACGGCTGAACACTGAAGCTTTCTTT. It codes for CASSVRRLNTEAFF.

The table lists this clonotype with many counts. J is TRBJ2-1 and V is TRBV3-1; tentative D call: TRBD2 (5 bases). CDR1 is LGHDT and CDR2 is YNNKEL in the germline V gene (reference sequence). The CDR3 runs 12 residues. V lost 0 bases and J 9 bases, leaving 6 bases between the germline ends. This CDR3 is CASSQEDSEQFF. CDR3 DNA sequence: TGTGCCAGCAGCCAAGAGGACTCTGAGCAGTTCTTC.

This clonotype was detected many times. The chain is built from TRBV7-3 and TRBJ2-1, with 8 positions matching TRBD1. The trim removed 5 bases at V and 9 bases at J, leaving 15 bases unmatched. CDR1 and CDR2 from the germline V gene are SGHTA and FQGTGA. CDR3 length: 16 amino acids. The CDR3 spells CASSGQEGTGGSEQFF. The CDR3 DNA follows: TGTGCCAGCAGCGGACAAGAGGGGACAGGTGGGAGTGAGCAGTTCTTC. Using reference TRBV7-3 and TRBJ2-1 for the parts outside the CDR3, the full variable domain is GAGVSQTPSNKVTEKGKYVELRCDPISGHTALYWYRQSLGQGPEFLIYFQGTGAADDSGLPNDRFFAVRPEGSVSTLKIQRTERGDSAVYLCASSGQEGTGGSEQFFGPGTRLTVL.

This rearrangement joins TRBV13 to TRBJ2-7, with D perhaps being TRBD1 or TRBD2 (6 bases each). CDR3 length equals 16 residues. The germline CDR1 and CDR2 sequences are PRHDT and FYEKMQ (reference sequence). Trimming stripped 3 bases from V and 4 bases from J, with 19 bases between. CDR3 sequence: CASSFSTWGAGYEQYF. The CDR3 DNA reads as TGTGCCAGCAGCTTTTCCACTTGGGGGGCTGGATACGAGCAGTACTTC.

This clonotype was counted between two and nine times. The chain couples TRBV12-3 or TRBV12-4 to TRBJ1-6; no clear D. The CDR3 consists of 13 residues. V was clipped by 2 bases and J by 7 bases, with 6 bases between them. This chain's CDR3 is CASSLQSNSPLHF. The CDR3 coding sequence is TGTGCCAGCAGTTTACAGTCGAATTCACCCCTCCACTTT.

A few counts support this clonotype. The chain joins TRBV15 to TRBJ2-7; TRBD2 might be the D (6 bases). The CDR3 covers 15 residues. V was pared by 4 bases and J by 3 bases, with 16 bases between. Germline V gene sequence: CDR1 LNHNV, CDR2 YYDKDF (reference sequence). CDR3 amino acids: CATSTTGAPLYEQYF. CDR3 nucleotides: TGTGCCACCAGCACCACGGGAGCACCCCTCTACGAGCAGTACTTC.

This chain joins TRBV7-3 and TRBJ2-7; TRBD2 agrees at 8 bases. V lost 2 bases to trimming and J lost 5 bases; unmatched junction nucleotides: 5. The CDR3 extends over 14 amino acids. Germline lookup yields CDR1 SGHTA and CDR2 FQGTGA. CDR3 region: CASSLLGRANEQYF. CDR3 nucleotide sequence: TGTGCCAGCAGCTTACTCGGGAGGGCCAACGAGCAGTACTTC.

As DNA, the CDR3 is TGTGCCAGCAGTTTACTAGCGGGGCGTGAGTATTTT. This sequence encodes CASSLLAGREYF. This sequence joins TRBV12-3 or TRBV12-4 and TRBJ2-3; the match to TRBD2 covers 9 bases. J was trimmed by 13 bases and V by 2 bases; bases with no gene match: 4. The CDR3 covers 12 residues.

The sample holds many counts of this clonotype. The chain joins TRBV12-3 or TRBV12-4 to TRBJ1-2; 7 bases are a match to TRBD1. The V and J ends lost 3 bases and 4 bases, in that order; junction bases with no gene match: 14. The CDR3 consists of 17 residues. CDR3 amino acids: CASSFMGQKISIYGYTF. The CDR3 region has the DNA TGTGCCAGCAGTTTTATGGGACAGAAGATATCTATCTATGGCTACACCTTC.

The chain employs TRBV19 and TRBJ2-2, with a weak D call TRBD1 (7 bases). CDR1 and CDR2 (germline): LNHDA, SQIVND (reference sequence). The CDR3 consists of 13 residues. With 11 bases removed from V and 7 bases from J, the gap between germline ends came to 17 bases. CDR3 amino acids: CAGSRQGGGELFF. Written as DNA, the CDR3 is TGTGCCGGGAGCCGACAGGGAGGCGGGGAGCTGTTTTTT.

CDR3: CASSPNRDRVKSGELFF. The CDR3 DNA is TGTGCCAGCAGCCCGAACCGGGACAGGGTAAAGTCCGGGGAGCTGTTTTTT. The J gene is TRBJ2-2, the V gene TRBV11-2; 9 bases agree with TRBD1. This CDR3 has 17 residues. Trimming took 5 bases from V and 6 from J; bases not matched to a gene: 13. From germline, CDR1 is SGHAT and CDR2 FQNNGV.

This clonotype has just a few counts. CDR3 region: CARDPGEAKNIQYF. CDR3 DNA sequence: TGTGCCAGAGACCCGGGGGAGGCCAAAAACATTCAGTACTTC. The chain is built from TRBV28 and TRBJ2-4, with D perhaps matching TRBD2 (6 bases). The CDR3 totals 14 residues. Trimming cost V 9 bases and J 1 base, with 13 bases left between them. Germline values: CDR1 MDHEN, CDR2 SYDVKM.

This clonotype was recorded at least ten times. The chain employs TRBV7-3 and TRBJ2-7; perhaps TRBD2 as D (6 bases). The CDR3 is 14 residues long. CDR1 and CDR2 (germline): SGHTA, FQGTGA. Between the trimmed V and J ends, which lost 2 bases and 7 bases, there was a span of 15 bases. The CDR3 spells CASSLGGLGGEQYF. The DNA of the CDR3 is TGTGCCAGCAGCTTAGGGGGACTGGGCGGGGAGCAGTACTTC.

This clonotype was observed a handful of times. The chain has TRBV9 and TRBJ2-3; 12 bases map to TRBD2. Germline V CDR1 and CDR2: SGDLS, YYNGEE. V lost 4 bases, J lost 4 bases, and 7 bases stayed unmatched. The CDR3 has 16 residues. Written as DNA, the CDR3 is TGTGCCAGCAGCATCAGACTAGCGGGAGTTTCAGATACGCAGTATTTT. Residues: CASSIRLAGVSDTQYF.

The V and J genes are TRBV5-5 and TRBJ2-3; D not resolved. Looked up from germline, CDR1 is SGHKS and CDR2 is YYEKEE (reference sequence). The CDR3 totals 11 residues. Deletions cut 4 bases from V and 7 bases from J, with 7 bases between. This chain's CDR3 is CASSPSYTQYF. CDR3 coding DNA: TGTGCCAGCAGCCCGAGCTATACGCAGTATTTT. Supplemented by reference TRBV5-5 and TRBJ2-3, the full variable domain reads DAGVTQSPTHLIKTRGQQVTLRCSPISGHKSVSWYQQVLGQGPQFIFQYYEKEERGRGNFPDRFSARQFPNYSSELNVNALLLGDSALYLCASSPSYTQYFGPGTRLTVL.

This clonotype was seen only a few times. The chain is built from TRBV19 and TRBJ2-7, with D tentatively TRBD2 (6 bases). Germline loops: CDR1 LNHDA, CDR2 SQIVND (reference sequence). The CDR3 is 16 amino acids. Trimming shortened V by 1 base and J by 2 bases, and 15 bases separated the two germline ends. This CDR3 is CASSIASGTGAYEQYF. CDR3 nucleotide sequence: TGTGCCAGTAGTATAGCGTCCGGGACGGGAGCCTACGAGCAGTACTTC.

This clonotype came up a few times. The rearrangement links TRBV6-1 to TRBJ2-7; the D gene is possibly TRBD2 (6 bases). CDR3 length equals 12 residues. Germline values: CDR1 MNHNS, CDR2 SASEGT. Trimming removed 6 bases at V and 3 bases at J, with 9 bases between. CDR3 protein: CASRKDYYEQYF. The DNA of the CDR3 is TGTGCCAGCAGGAAGGACTACTACGAGCAGTACTTC.

This clonotype turned up a few times. The gene calls are TRBV5-1 and TRBJ2-1; D unresolved. The germline V and J ends were trimmed by 1 base and 6 bases, with 8 bases remaining between them. There are 13 residues in the CDR3. Germline lookup yields CDR1 SGHRS and CDR2 YFSETQ. The CDR3 DNA sequence: TGCGCCAGCAGCTTGAGTAGCAGCAATGAGCAGTTCTTC. Translation: CASSLSSSNEQFF. The full variable domain, in which reference TRBV5-1 and TRBJ2-1 provide the parts outside the CDR3, is KAGVTQTPRYLIKTRGQQVTLSCSPISGHRSVSWYQQTPGQGLQFLFEYFSETQRNKGNFPGRFSGRQFSNSRSEMNVSTLELGDSALYLCASSLSSSNEQFFGPGTRLTVL.

This clonotype was seen ten or more times. The CDR3 DNA is TGTGCCAGCAGTGAAGTAACGTTTCTCCTAGGGCAGTGGGGCATGAACACTGAAGCTTTCTTT. This codes for CASSEVTFLLGQWGMNTEAFF. The V gene is TRBV6-1, the J gene TRBJ1-1; tentatively, D is TRBD1 (5 bases). V was cut by 1 base and J by 0 bases, with 27 bases left in between. The length of the CDR3 is 21 residues. Germline CDR1 and CDR2: MNHNS and SASEGT.

The V gene is TRBV18, the J gene TRBJ2-7; TRBD2 matches 12 bases. There are 18 residues in the CDR3. V lost 6 bases and J lost 0; bases outside the gene matches: 12. Germline V gene data show CDR1 as KGHSH and CDR2 as LQKENI. The CDR3, as DNA: TGTGCCAGCTCCGAGACTAGCGGGAGCCTTAGTAGCTCCTACGAGCAGTACTTC. Translating it yields CASSETSGSLSSSYEQYF.